This TCR beta chain was sequenced for a study of OX40 agonist ivuxolimab in advanced cancers. Background on the study: It was permissible to have had prior anti-PD-1, anti-PD-L1 or anti-CTLA-4 therapy, and 40% had some. Broader study findings: Clonal expansion in partial responders at 0.1-3.0 mg/kg ranked among the lowest.

Assay: immunoSEQ multiplex PCR; the TCRdb copy retains only in-frame clones and omits some. The top ten hold around 6.5% of the sample, which has 65,000 to 95,000 clones, about nine tenths seen once. With 7 bases removed from V and 7 bases from J, the gap between germline ends came to 16 bases. Germline assignment: CDR1 SGHTA and CDR2 FQGNSA. This CDR3 has 13 amino acids. Patients had blood sampled at baseline and again on cycle 4 day 1 and cycle 7 day 1. Concerning this clone: Its antigen is currently unknown.

V usage is TRBV7-2 and J usage is TRBJ1-2, with D maybe TRBD1 (6 bases). The sample consisted of CD4+ or CD8+ T cells sorted from blood, taken in a trial of the OX40 agonist ivuxolimab. This TCR was recovered from an adult with an advanced solid tumor such as melanoma, head and neck, liver or kidney cancer. CDR3 DNA: TGTGCCAGCACCCCCCCGGGGGGGCGTGGCTACACCTTC. Its protein is CASTPPGGRGYTF. Drawing the rest from reference TRBV7-2 and TRBJ1-2, the complete variable domain is GAGVSQSPSNKVTEKGKDVELRCDPISGHTALYWYRQSLGQGLEFLIYFQGNSAPDKSGLPSDRFSAERTGGSVSTLTIQRTQQEDSAVYLCASTPPGGRGYTFGSGTRLTVV.